The text below deals with one T cell receptor (beta chain). V was pared by 5 bases and J by 3 bases, with 11 bases between. The CDR3 length is 13 residues. Clones were read by immunoSEQ multiplex PCR, and TCRdb kept only the in-frame ones, dropping some. Of some 130,000 clones in the sample, roughly 89% were seen once. These data belong to a study of control samples from healthy donors and cancer patients. The origin of this receptor is a man aged 45-60 years with head and neck cancer. The source material was PBMCs. The rearrangement links TRBV12-3 or TRBV12-4 to TRBJ2-7; maybe TRBD1 (5 bases). CDR3 bases: TGTGCCAGCAGTCCAGGGCGATTCTACGAGCAGTACTTC. Residues: CASSPGRFYEQYF.